Listed below are T cell receptor beta chains from one sample, sequenced in a study of blood T cell repertoires in COVID-19. Generated by immunoSEQ multiplex PCR, the TCRdb table keeps only in-frame clones and is missing some. The repertoire includes 250,000 to 300,000 clones, 86% of them detected once, and 3.5% to 4% sits in the top ten. Source material: peripheral blood. These receptors were obtained from a man aged 18 to 35 with active or convalescent COVID-19. Both conserved end residues are part of each CDR3. D genes are given only for firm matches. Part of the rows lack a size; the others show once, few, many or a class for expanded clones.

V	size	D	J	DNA	CDR3
TRBV28	NA	TRBD1	TRBJ1-4	TGTGCCAGCAGTGTTAGGGACAGCCGCAATGAAAAACTGTTTTTT	CASSVRDSRNEKLFF
TRBV12-3/TRBV12-4	NA	TRBD1	TRBJ1-5	TGTGCCAGCAGTTTGGACAGGAATCAGCCCCAGCATTTT	CASSLDRNQPQHF
TRBV6-5	once	TRBD1	TRBJ1-1	TGTGCCAGCAGTTACTTAATAACAGGGGACACTGAAGCTTTCTTT	CASSYLITGDTEAFF
TRBV9	NA	NA	TRBJ2-2	TGTGCCAGCAGCGCGAGCGGAGGAGCCGGGGAGCTGTTTTTT	CASSASGGAGELFF
TRBV28	NA	TRBD1	TRBJ2-5	TGTGCCAGCAGAGACCTAGGGGGCGCGGGGACCCAGTACTTC	CASRDLGGAGTQYF
TRBV3-1/TRBV3-2	NA	NA	TRBJ2-7	TGTGCCAGCAGCCAAGCCCTTTACTACGAGCAGTACTTC	CASSQALYYEQYF
TRBV7-9	NA	NA	TRBJ2-7	TGTGCCAGCAGCAAAGAGGGCAGGGCCTACGAGCAGTACTTC	CASSKEGRAYEQYF
TRBV18	NA	NA	TRBJ1-1	TGTGCCAGCTCGAACCGGGACACGAGTAACACTGAAGCTTTCTTT	CASSNRDTSNTEAFF
TRBV7-9	NA	TRBD1	TRBJ2-7	TGTGCCAGCAGCTACGGGACAGGGACCTACGAGCAGTACTTC	CASSYGTGTYEQYF
TRBV12-5	NA	NA	TRBJ1-1	TGTGCTAGTGGCCAGTACCGCAGGGGCGGAACTGAAGCTTTCTTT	CASGQYRRGGTEAFF
TRBV3-1/TRBV3-2	NA	NA	TRBJ2-5	TGTGCCAGCAGCCAAGATCAGCCGGGAGTTCAAGAGACCCAGTACTTC	CASSQDQPGVQETQYF
TRBV28	NA	TRBD1	TRBJ1-1	TGTGCCAGCAGTTTATACCGGACAGGGGAAACTGAAGCTTTCTTT	CASSLYRTGETEAFF
TRBV7-9	NA	NA	TRBJ1-4	TGTGCCAGCAGCCCCTCGAGGTGGGGCCCTAATGAAAAACTGTTTTTT	CASSPSRWGPNEKLFF
TRBV18	NA	TRBD1	TRBJ1-1	TGTGCCAGCTCACCCTCCGCGACAGGGGATTGGAGTGGAGCCACTGAAGCTTTCTTT	CASSPSATGDWSGATEAFF
TRBV5-4	NA	NA	TRBJ2-1	TGTGCCAGCAGCGTTATGACAGGTAATGAAGGGCAGTTCTTC	CASSVMTGNEGQFF
TRBV24-1	NA	NA	TRBJ2-3	TGTGCCACCGAGCGTGCGGCCACGCAGTATTTT	CATERAATQYF
TRBV28	NA	TRBD1	TRBJ2-2	TGTGCCAGCAGACTTCAGACAGGGTCGAACACCGGGGAGCTGTTTTTT	CASRLQTGSNTGELFF
TRBV29-1	NA	NA	TRBJ1-2	TGCAGCGTTGAGTCGTTTACCTTC	CSVESFTF
TRBV24-1	NA	NA	TRBJ2-7	TGTGCCACCAGTGAACGCGGCTACGAGCAGTACTTC	CATSERGYEQYF
TRBV12-3/TRBV12-4	few	NA	TRBJ1-2	TGTGCCAGCAGTCCGAGAGGCTATGGCTACACCTTC	CASSPRGYGYTF
TRBV28	NA	TRBD1	TRBJ2-1	TGTGCCAGCCTGTCACAGGGGAGCAATGAGCAGTTCTTC	CASLSQGSNEQFF
TRBV21-1	NA	NA	TRBJ2-6	TGTGCCAGCAGCAAAAGGGGGACTAGCGGGAGGGGATCTGGGGCCAACGTCCTGACTTTC	CASSKRGTSGRGSGANVLTF
TRBV29-1	NA	TRBD2	TRBJ2-1	TGCAGCGTTGAAAATCTAGCGGGCGGCTACAATGAGCAGTTCTTC	CSVENLAGGYNEQFF
TRBV19	NA	TRBD2	TRBJ2-7	TGTGCCAGTAGAAGTTTAGCGGGCCCAACTTTAGAGCAGTACTTC	CASRSLAGPTLEQYF
TRBV7-9	NA	TRBD1	TRBJ1-6	TGTGCCAGCAGCGCCCAGGGGGCAGATTCACCCCTCCACTTT	CASSAQGADSPLHF
TRBV28	NA	TRBD1	TRBJ2-7	TGTGCCAGCAGGCACGACAGGGGGCCCCACTTC	CASRHDRGPHF
TRBV4-3	NA	TRBD1	TRBJ1-2	TGCGCCAGCAGCCAAGTACGACAGGGAGGCTATGGCTACACCTTC	CASSQVRQGGYGYTF
TRBV28	once	NA	TRBJ2-3	TGTGCCAGCAGTTTGGTGCTAACTAGCACAGATACGCAGTATTTT	CASSLVLTSTDTQYF
TRBV28	NA	NA	TRBJ2-3	TGTGCCAGCAGTAGCTTATCCGACAGAGCTAGCACAGATACGCAGTATTTT	CASSSLSDRASTDTQYF
TRBV27	NA	NA	TRBJ2-3	TGTGCCAGCAGTCCTCCGACAGGGAGGGATACGCAGTATTTT	CASSPPTGRDTQYF
TRBV6-5	NA	TRBD1	TRBJ1-5	TGTGCCAGCCAGGGGGCGCGACGGCAGCCCCAGCATTTT	CASQGARRQPQHF
TRBV5-5	NA	TRBD1	TRBJ1-1	TGTGCCAGCAGCTTGGAGGGTACAGGGGGTACTGAAGCTTTCTTT	CASSLEGTGGTEAFF
TRBV12-5	NA	NA	TRBJ1-1	TGTGCTAGTGGTTTGGTACAGAACACTGAAGCTTTCTTT	CASGLVQNTEAFF
TRBV25-1	NA	TRBD1	TRBJ2-2	TGTGCCAGCAGTGAATCAGGGGGCACCGGGGAGCTGTTTTTT	CASSESGGTGELFF
TRBV24-1	NA	TRBD1	TRBJ2-3	TGTGCCATTCAAAGACAGGGGACAGATACGCAGTATTTT	CAIQRQGTDTQYF
TRBV5-1	few	TRBD1	TRBJ2-1	TGCGCCAGCAGCCGACAGGGGGCGGAGAACAATGAGCAGTTCTTC	CASSRQGAENNEQFF
TRBV2	NA	NA	TRBJ1-2	TGTGCCAGCAGGAAAGATAGCTCTTATGGCTACACCTTC	CASRKDSSYGYTF
TRBV2	NA	TRBD1	TRBJ2-7	TGTGCCAGCAGTTGGACAGGACCAACCGGCTCCTACGAGCAGTACTTC	CASSWTGPTGSYEQYF
TRBV5-1	NA	TRBD1	TRBJ2-7	TGCGCCAGCAGCTTGGCGGACAGGAGCTCCTACGAGCAGTACTTC	CASSLADRSSYEQYF
TRBV29-1	NA	TRBD1	TRBJ1-5	TGCAGCGTCACCAAGGACAGGGGTCAGCCCCAGCATTTT	CSVTKDRGQPQHF
TRBV9	NA	NA	TRBJ2-7	TGTGCCAGCAGCGTAGTCAGGGGGGCGGAGACCCCCTTCTACGAGCAGTACTTC	CASSVVRGAETPFYEQYF
TRBV11-2	NA	NA	TRBJ2-1	TGTGCCAGCAGCTTAACCCTGGGGGCGAGCTCCTACAATGAGCAGTTCTTC	CASSLTLGASSYNEQFF
TRBV5-1	NA	NA	TRBJ2-7	TGCGCCAGCAGCTTGGGTGAGGCGGGGATTCCCCACGAGCAGTACTTC	CASSLGEAGIPHEQYF
TRBV19	NA	NA	TRBJ1-2	TGTGCCAGTAGTATAGAAGGAGTTGCACAGAGGGTTGGAGGCTACACCTTC	CASSIEGVAQRVGGYTF
TRBV30	NA	TRBD2	TRBJ2-3	TGTGCCTGGAGTGTAACTAGCGGGGCAGATACGCAGTATTTT	CAWSVTSGADTQYF
TRBV11-3	NA	TRBD2	TRBJ2-2	TGTGCCAGCAGCTTAACCTTGGGAGCGGGAACCGCCGGGGAGCTGTTTTTT	CASSLTLGAGTAGELFF
TRBV4-3	few	NA	TRBJ2-1	TGCGCCAGCAGCGAGGACCATAGGGGCACTGGTGAGCAGTTCTTC	CASSEDHRGTGEQFF
TRBV4-1	NA	TRBD1	TRBJ2-7	TGCGCCAGCAGCCTTACCGGGACAGGCGTATCCGAGCAGTACTTC	CASSLTGTGVSEQYF
TRBV5-1	NA	NA	TRBJ2-7	TGCGCCAGCAGCTTGGCCCGGGCAGGGCCCCTTCGGGCCTACGAGCAGTACTTC	CASSLARAGPLRAYEQYF
TRBV14	NA	TRBD1	TRBJ1-2	TGTGCCAGCAGCCAGGGGACAGGGGATTTCATTTATGGCTACACCTTC	CASSQGTGDFIYGYTF
TRBV28	NA	NA	TRBJ1-4	TGTGCCAGCAGTAACAGGGTCGCAACTAATGAAAAACTGTTTTTT	CASSNRVATNEKLFF
TRBV6-1	NA	TRBD1	TRBJ1-2	TGTGCCAGCAGTCCTCGGGGGACAGAATCATATGGCTACACCTTC	CASSPRGTESYGYTF
TRBV7-9	NA	NA	TRBJ2-2	TGTGCCAGCAGCTCTACAGCCAACACCGGGGAGCTGTTTTTT	CASSSTANTGELFF
TRBV18	NA	TRBD1	TRBJ1-5	TGTGCCAGCTCAGGACAGGGAAGCAATCAGCCCCAGCATTTT	CASSGQGSNQPQHF
TRBV29-1	few	TRBD2	TRBJ2-1	TGCAGCTCTACTAGCGGAGCTTACAATGAGCAGTTCTTC	CSSTSGAYNEQFF
TRBV6-5	NA	TRBD1	TRBJ2-7	TGTGCCAGCAGAACGACAGGGGGCTACGAGCAGTACTTC	CASRTTGGYEQYF
TRBV4-1	NA	NA	TRBJ1-5	TGCGCCAGCAGGGACCTGAAAAGAGGGGGAACCCAGCATTTT	CASRDLKRGGTQHF
TRBV24-1	once	NA	TRBJ1-4	TGTGCCACCAGTGATTTGGGAACTTATGATCTCCGGGGGGAAAAACTGTTTTTT	CATSDLGTYDLRGEKLFF
TRBV6-1	NA	NA	TRBJ1-2	TGTGCCAGCAGTGACAGGGAAAATAACTATGGCTACACCTTC	CASSDRENNYGYTF
TRBV4-2	NA	TRBD1	TRBJ1-2	TGTGCCAGCAGCCAGGGAGGGACAGGGAGAGGTTCGGGCTACACCTTC	CASSQGGTGRGSGYTF